These T cell receptor beta chains were read from a single sample in a study of cytomegalovirus exposure and HLA in healthy donors. TCRdb's table, derived via immunoSEQ multiplex PCR, lists solely in-frame clones and lacks some. The repertoire holds some 220,000 clones, with 77% as singletons. The sequenced sample was PBMCs. The receptors originated from a woman in her sixties or seventies in good health and CMV-seropositive. The CDR3 runs from the conserved cysteine through the conserved F or W. The D gene is left open where the match is weak. Expanded clones are given a class, and other clones once, few, many or no size at all.

CDR3nt,CDR3aa,abundance,v_gene,j_gene,d_gene
TGTGCCAGCAGCTTATATTCTGGAAACACCATATATTTT,CASSLYSGNTIYF,NA,TRBV7-9,TRBJ1-3,NA
TGTGCCAGCAGTGAAGTCGCCTACAATGAGCAGTTCTTC,CASSEVAYNEQFF,NA,TRBV2,TRBJ2-1,NA
TGTGCCAGCAGTGAATATACTGCCCAGGGTGAATATGGCTACACCTTC,CASSEYTAQGEYGYTF,NA,TRBV25-1,TRBJ1-2,NA
TGTGCCAGCAGCTCAGGACTAGCGGGGGGTGCCTTCTACGAGCAGTACTTC,CASSSGLAGGAFYEQYF,few,TRBV7-9,TRBJ2-7,TRBD2
TGTGCCTGGAGTCCTAGTTTGGGGGCGTTCTACGAGCAGTACTTC,CAWSPSLGAFYEQYF,NA,TRBV30,TRBJ2-7,NA
TGTGCCAGCAGTGAGACTAGCGGGATAGTTTACGAGCAGTACTTC,CASSETSGIVYEQYF,NA,TRBV28,TRBJ2-7,TRBD2
TGTGCCAGCAGTCCTGACAGGTTGAACACCGGGGAGCTGTTTTTT,CASSPDRLNTGELFF,few,TRBV2,TRBJ2-2,NA
TGTGCCAGCTCCCCCCAGGGCTACGAGCAGTACTTC,CASSPQGYEQYF,NA,TRBV6-5,TRBJ2-7,NA
TGTGCCATCAGTGATCTGGGTAGCGGGAGCTCCTACGAGCAGTACTTC,CAISDLGSGSSYEQYF,NA,TRBV10-3,TRBJ2-7,TRBD2
TGTGCCAGCTCACCCTACCGGGACAGCGCCTCCTACGAGCAGTACTTC,CASSPYRDSASYEQYF,few,TRBV18,TRBJ2-7,TRBD1
TGTGCCAGCAGCCCGGACAGGGGTCAGCCCCAGCATTTT,CASSPDRGQPQHF,NA,TRBV11-1,TRBJ1-5,TRBD1
TGTGCCAGCATCAATAGCGTCGGACAGGGGATTCATCAGCCCCAGCATTTT,CASINSVGQGIHQPQHF,NA,TRBV28,TRBJ1-5,TRBD1
TGTGCCAGCAGCCATGGGACAGGGACCGGGGAGCTGTTTTTT,CASSHGTGTGELFF,NA,TRBV7-9,TRBJ2-2,TRBD1
TGTGCCAGTAGTAGAGGACAGGTTAACTATGGCTACACCTTC,CASSRGQVNYGYTF,NA,TRBV19,TRBJ1-2,TRBD1
TGCGCCAGCAGCCGGCTGCCAGGGGCGACGATTACCGGGGAGCTGTTTTTT,CASSRLPGATITGELFF,NA,TRBV5-1,TRBJ2-2,NA
TGTGCCAGCAGTTCCTTCACTGAAGCTTTCTTT,CASSSFTEAFF,NA,TRBV28,TRBJ1-1,NA
TGCGCCAGCAGCCAGCGGCAAACCGGGACTAGCGGGGGGATCTACGAGCAGTACTTC,CASSQRQTGTSGGIYEQYF,NA,TRBV4-1,TRBJ2-7,TRBD2
TGTGCCAGCAGTCAGGACTGGAACACTGAAGCTTTCTTT,CASSQDWNTEAFF,NA,TRBV5-5,TRBJ1-1,NA
TGTGCCTGGAGTAAAGGGGACAGGCTTGACACTGAAGCTTTCTTT,CAWSKGDRLDTEAFF,NA,TRBV30,TRBJ1-1,TRBD1
TGTGCCAGCAGCTTGCCGGGCGGACAGGGGGGCGAAAAACTGTTTTTT,CASSLPGGQGGEKLFF,few,TRBV5-4,TRBJ1-4,TRBD1
TGCACCAGCAGCCAAGCGGATTCGGGAGCCGTAGATACGCAGTATTTT,CTSSQADSGAVDTQYF,NA,TRBV1,TRBJ2-3,NA
TGTGCCACCAGCAGTTTAGGGGCGCAGAGCGGGGAGCTGTTTTTT,CATSSLGAQSGELFF,once,TRBV15,TRBJ2-2,NA
TGTGCCAGCAGCCCAAGACGGGGTTTCGAGGAGCAGTACTTC,CASSPRRGFEEQYF,once,TRBV11-2,TRBJ2-7,NA
TGTGCCAGCAGAAAACTAGCGGGGGTGGGGGAATACGCCGGGGAGCTGTTTTTT,CASRKLAGVGEYAGELFF,NA,TRBV27,TRBJ2-2,TRBD2
TGTGCCAGCAGCGTAGGAACAGGGGGCCACCCTGTAAACTATGGCTACACCTTC,CASSVGTGGHPVNYGYTF,once,TRBV9,TRBJ1-2,TRBD1
TGTGCCAGCAGTAAACAAAACAGGGCCGCGGATTCACCCCTCCACTTT,CASSKQNRAADSPLHF,NA,TRBV27,TRBJ1-6,NA
TGTGCCATCAGTGAGGGACAGGGAGGCGAGCAGTACTTC,CAISEGQGGEQYF,NA,TRBV10-3,TRBJ2-7,TRBD1
TGTGCCAGCAGCGTAGCGGACTGGGAGGGGGCGAACACCGGGGAGCTGTTTTTT,CASSVADWEGANTGELFF,NA,TRBV9,TRBJ2-2,NA
TGTGCCACCAGCAGAGGGAGGGTTCGCTCCTACGAGCAGTACTTC,CATSRGRVRSYEQYF,NA,TRBV15,TRBJ2-7,NA
TGTGCCAGTAGTCGGCGGGGCTCCTACAATGAGCAGTTCTTC,CASSRRGSYNEQFF,NA,TRBV19,TRBJ2-1,NA
TGTGCCAGCAGCTGGGACTCGAGCTCCTACGAGCAGTACTTC,CASSWDSSSYEQYF,NA,TRBV7-9,TRBJ2-7,NA
TGTGCCAGCAGCTTAGGACTAGCGGGGGACCAAGAGACCCAGTACTTC,CASSLGLAGDQETQYF,NA,TRBV7-2,TRBJ2-5,TRBD2
TGTGCCAGCAGCCGAGGGGGTGGATGGGGCACAGATACGCAGTATTTT,CASSRGGGWGTDTQYF,NA,TRBV5-4,TRBJ2-3,NA
TGTGCCAGCAGTGGACAGACGAATTCACCCCTCCACTTT,CASSGQTNSPLHF,NA,TRBV6-1,TRBJ1-6,NA
TGTGCCAGCAGCGCAGGGGGGTGGGGCTACACCTTC,CASSAGGWGYTF,NA,TRBV6-1,TRBJ1-2,TRBD1
TGTGCCAGCAGCGTACACAGGGTCGACTATGGCTACACCTTC,CASSVHRVDYGYTF,few,TRBV9,TRBJ1-2,NA
TGTTCCAGCAGCTTAGAGAGCTCTGGGGCCAACGTCCTGACTTTC,CSSSLESSGANVLTF,few,TRBV7-9,TRBJ2-6,NA
TGTGCCAGCAGCCTAGCCGGGGGTAATACTGAAGCTTTCTTT,CASSLAGGNTEAFF,NA,TRBV6-1,TRBJ1-1,NA
TGTGCCAGCAGCCCCGGGGAGGGGGGGGAACAGTTCTTC,CASSPGEGGEQFF,few,TRBV7-7,TRBJ2-1,NA
TGTGCCAGCAGTTTGGGGCAGGGGGCGGGAGAGCAGTACTTC,CASSLGQGAGEQYF,NA,TRBV28,TRBJ2-5,NA
TGTGCCAGCAGCTTGATGGCGGGGAGGCCCTACGAGCAGTACTTC,CASSLMAGRPYEQYF,NA,TRBV7-8,TRBJ2-7,NA
TGTGCCAGCAAAGACAGGGAAGGAGGTGAAAAACTGTTTTTT,CASKDREGGEKLFF,once,TRBV7-8,TRBJ1-4,TRBD1
TGTGCCAGCAGTGAAGGGGTTACTAGCGGGGGGACAGATACGCAGTATTTT,CASSEGVTSGGTDTQYF,NA,TRBV2,TRBJ2-3,TRBD2
TGTGCCTGGAGTGTAGCGCCGAGTCACACTGAAGCTTTCTTT,CAWSVAPSHTEAFF,NA,TRBV30,TRBJ1-1,NA
TGTGCCAGCAGTTCGGACAGGGGTACTGAAGCTTTCTTT,CASSSDRGTEAFF,NA,TRBV5-8,TRBJ1-1,TRBD1
TGCAGTGCCCAGCGGAACAATGAGCAGTTCTTC,CSAQRNNEQFF,NA,TRBV20-1,TRBJ2-1,NA
TGTGCCAGCTTTTCAGCTAACTATGGCTACACCTTC,CASFSANYGYTF,NA,TRBV6-6,TRBJ1-2,NA
TGTGCCAGTAGTATTGGACAGGGACTCAATGAGCAGTTCTTC,CASSIGQGLNEQFF,NA,TRBV19,TRBJ2-1,TRBD1
TGCAGCGTTGGGACTAGCGGAACCTACAATGAGCAGTTCTTC,CSVGTSGTYNEQFF,NA,TRBV29-1,TRBJ2-1,TRBD2
TGTGCCAGCAGCCCAAGGCAGGCCTACGAGCAGTACTTC,CASSPRQAYEQYF,few,TRBV7-8,TRBJ2-7,NA
TGCGCCAGCATCCGGGACAGGGTTTCTGGGTGCCATGGCTACACCTTC,CASIRDRVSGCHGYTF,NA,TRBV23-1,TRBJ1-2,TRBD1
TGTGCCAGTAGCCCAAGGACAAATCAGCCCCAGCATTTT,CASSPRTNQPQHF,few,TRBV19,TRBJ1-5,NA
TGTGCCAGCAGTGAAGCCCTGGTGGGGGCTTACTATGGCTACACCTTC,CASSEALVGAYYGYTF,NA,TRBV6-1,TRBJ1-2,NA
TGTGCCAGCAGCCGGACTAGCGGTTCCTACAATGAGCAGTTCTTC,CASSRTSGSYNEQFF,few,TRBV14,TRBJ2-1,TRBD2
TGCGCCAGCAGCCAAGGAAGAGGGTACCGTTCTGGAAACACCATATATTTT,CASSQGRGYRSGNTIYF,NA,TRBV4-1,TRBJ1-3,NA
TGTGCCAGCAGTGTACAGGGGTCGAACACTGAAGCTTTCTTT,CASSVQGSNTEAFF,NA,TRBV2,TRBJ1-1,TRBD1
TGTGCCAGCAGCGTAGGAGGGGGGGCATGGTCTCACGGGGAGCTGTTTTTT,CASSVGGGAWSHGELFF,NA,TRBV9,TRBJ2-2,NA
TGTGCCAGCAGCTTAGACTACAGCTCCTACAATGAGCAGTTCTTC,CASSLDYSSYNEQFF,NA,TRBV11-2,TRBJ2-1,NA
TGTGCCAGCAGCTTAGCGATTCTAGCGGGGGCCACAGATACGCAGTATTTT,CASSLAILAGATDTQYF,NA,TRBV7-2,TRBJ2-3,TRBD2
TGTGCCAGCAGCCTGGACCCGACAGGGTTGGGGTCACCCCTCCACTTT,CASSLDPTGLGSPLHF,NA,TRBV5-4,TRBJ1-6,TRBD1